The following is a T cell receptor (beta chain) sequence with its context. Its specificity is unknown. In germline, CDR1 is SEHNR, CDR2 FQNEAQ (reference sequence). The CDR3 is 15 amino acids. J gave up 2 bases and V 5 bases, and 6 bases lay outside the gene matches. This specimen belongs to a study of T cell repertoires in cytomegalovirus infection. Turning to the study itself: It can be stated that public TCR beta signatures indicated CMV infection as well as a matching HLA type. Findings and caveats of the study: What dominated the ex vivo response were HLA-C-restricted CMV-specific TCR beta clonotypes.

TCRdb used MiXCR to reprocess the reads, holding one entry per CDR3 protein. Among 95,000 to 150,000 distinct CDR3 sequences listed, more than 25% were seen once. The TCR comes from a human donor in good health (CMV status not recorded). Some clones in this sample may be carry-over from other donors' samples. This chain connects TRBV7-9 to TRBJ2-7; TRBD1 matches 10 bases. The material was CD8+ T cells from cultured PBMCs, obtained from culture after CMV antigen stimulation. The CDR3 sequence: CASSPQDRGTYEQYF. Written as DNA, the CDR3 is TGTGCCAGCAGCCCACAGGACAGGGGGACCTACGAGCAGTACTTC. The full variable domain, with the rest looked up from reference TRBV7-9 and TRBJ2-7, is DTGVSQNPRHKITKRGQNVTFRCDPISEHNRLYWYRQTLGQGPEFLTYFQNEAQLEKSRLLSDRFSAERPKGSFSTLEIQRTEQGDSAMYLCASSPQDRGTYEQYFGPGTRLTVT.